The 4 T cell receptor beta chains presented below share a single source sample, sequenced in a study of tumor and adjacent non-tumor tissue in lung cancer. TCRbeta libraries were built with three rounds of nested PCR, modified from ARM-PCR. TCRdb re-derived calls from the multiplex PCR reads in MiXCR, one entry per CDR3 protein. The sample yields 100,000 to 150,000 distinct CDR3 sequences, 66% seen once. This sample's RNA came from whole unsorted tissue. The specimen was lung tumor tissue. The receptors stem from a man younger than 45 with non-small cell lung cancer.

Regarding this clonotype: A much larger clonotype is one base distant, so this may be a read error. The V and J genes are TRBV29-1 and TRBJ2-1; 10 bases are a match to TRBD1. Germline trimming cut 5 bases from V and 8 bases from J; bases unmatched to any gene: 12. Per the germline V gene, CDR1 is SQVTM and CDR2 is ANQGSEA. The CDR3 is 15 amino acids. This CDR3 is CSVPDSGTGDHEQFF. For the CDR3, the DNA is TGCAGCGTTCCGGACTCCGGGACAGGGGACCATGAGCAGTTCTTC.

Points on this clonotype: Possible read error: a much larger clone is one base away. V usage is TRBV12-3 or TRBV12-4 and J usage is TRBJ2-5; 7 bases line up with TRBD1. This CDR3 contains 14 residues. J gave up 6 bases and V 0 bases, and 4 bases lay outside the gene matches. In nucleotides, the CDR3 is TGTGCCAGCAGTTTAGCGCGACAGGGTAAGACCCAGTACTTC. Amino acid sequence: CASSLARQGKTQYF.

With respect to this clonotype: A much more abundant neighbour one base away suggests this may be a read error. The V call is TRBV6-2 or TRBV6-3, the J call TRBJ2-2; D might be TRBD1 (6 bases). In germline, CDR1 is MNHEY, CDR2 SVGEGT. This CDR3 region has 14 residues. In DNA, the CDR3 is TGTGCCAACAGTTATTCAGGGGAGTCCGGGGAGCTGTTTTTT. As protein: CANSYSGESGELFF.

Regarding this clonotype: Given a much more abundant clone one base away, this may be a read error. The rearrangement joins TRBV20-1 to TRBJ2-5, with D unclear. This CDR3 contains 14 residues. V was trimmed by 3 bases and J by 4 bases, leaving 15 bases between them. Germline V gene lookup returns CDR1 DFQATT and CDR2 SNEGSKA (reference sequence). The CDR3 loop is CSARAGTSSETQYF. CDR3 bases: TGCAGTGCTAGGGCTGGCACCTCCTCAGAGACCCAGTACTTC.